This T cell receptor beta chain was obtained from a study of T cell changes during pregnancy in multiple sclerosis. Per the germline V gene, CDR1 is DFQATT and CDR2 is SNEGSKA (reference sequence). The CDR3 has 11 amino acids. Generated by immunoSEQ multiplex PCR, the TCRdb table keeps only in-frame clones and is missing some. This sample carries roughly 110,000 clones, around 92% of them seen once, and the ten largest clones take roughly 1.5%. The TCR was taken from a female donor with multiple sclerosis, enrolled in a pregnancy study. The chain couples TRBV20-1 to TRBJ2-5; 7 bases align to TRBD2. The source was peripheral blood, collected after pregnancy. DNA for the CDR3: TGCACCGCGGGGGATCCGGAGACCCAGTACTTC. Its translation is CTAGDPETQYF.